One and the same sample provided the 24 T cell receptor beta chains below, sequenced in a study of OX40 agonist ivuxolimab in advanced cancers. Libraries were prepared through the immunoSEQ multiplex PCR assay. This is the immuneACCESS table as TCRdb keeps it, with only in-frame sequences that have V and J called. A part of the clones is gone; compared with another copy, unresolved V genes explain less than half, and the rest is unexplained. In all, the sample holds some 15,000 clones, and 84% of those were seen once. Roughly 39% of the sample belongs to the ten largest clones. The source was CD4+ or CD8+ T cells sorted from blood, collected in a trial of the OX40 agonist ivuxolimab. These receptors originate from an adult with an advanced solid tumor such as melanoma, head and neck, liver or kidney cancer.

The chain is built from TRBV11-2 and TRBJ2-1, with D perhaps matching TRBD1 (5 bases). V lost 1 base and J lost 3, with 16 bases in between. The CDR3 extends over 17 amino acids. The germline V gene has CDR1 SGHAT and CDR2 FQNNGV. Here the CDR3 reads CASSLASVRQNYNEQFF. CDR3 in DNA: TGTGCCAGCAGCTTAGCTAGTGTGAGACAGAACTACAATGAGCAGTTCTTC.

A note on this clone: The junction does not match germline at one end; this may be a read error. The chain employs TRBV7-7 and TRBJ2-7; no reliable D call. Per the germline V gene, CDR1 is SSHAT and CDR2 is FNYEAQ (reference sequence). The CDR3 contains 13 residues. This CDR3 is CASSPSNIHEQYF. CDR3 nucleotides: TGTGCTAGCAGCCCAAGCAATATCCACGAGCAGTACTTC.

V and J are TRBV28 and TRBJ2-7; the match to TRBD2 covers 9 bases. CDR1 and CDR2 (germline): MDHEN, SYDVKM. This CDR3 has 14 residues. V lost 2 bases to trimming and J lost 5 bases; unmatched junction nucleotides: 4. The CDR3 sequence is CASSLIAGVDEQYF. CDR3 nucleotide sequence: TGTGCCAGCAGTTTAATAGCGGGAGTGGACGAGCAGTACTTC.

This chain links TRBV5-1 with TRBJ1-4; 12 positions agree with TRBD1. V lost 4 bases and J lost 11; bases outside the gene matches: 6. CDR1 and CDR2 (germline): SGHRS, YFSETQ. The CDR3 covers 14 residues. The CDR3 spells CASSPGQGAGKLFF. The CDR3, as DNA: TGCGCCAGCAGCCCGGGACAGGGGGCTGGGAAACTGTTTTTT.

V is TRBV20-1 and J is TRBJ1-1; D unclear. The length of the CDR3 is 11 residues. V lost 3 bases, J lost 5 bases, and 7 bases lay in between. Germline-derived CDR1 and CDR2 are DFQATT and SNEGSKA (reference sequence). CDR3 DNA sequence: TGCAGTGCTAGTAGGGTTACTGAAGCTTTCTTT. Translating it yields CSASRVTEAFF.

CDR3 amino acids: CASSPASGSSTDTQYF. In nucleotides, the CDR3 is TGTGCCAGCAGTCCCGCTAGCGGATCTAGCACAGATACGCAGTATTTT. This chain links TRBV2 with TRBJ2-3; TRBD2 aligns across 7 bases. V was pared by 5 bases and J by 0 bases, with 8 bases of the junction left unmatched. The CDR3 covers 16 residues. Germline loops: CDR1 SNHLY, CDR2 FYNNEI.

This clone was recorded only once. The V and J genes are TRBV5-1 and TRBJ2-1, with TRBD2 identical over 14 bases. This CDR3 has 15 amino acids. V lost 4 bases and J lost 10; bases outside the gene matches: 7. Germline assignment: CDR1 SGHRS and CDR2 YFSETQ. CDR3 nucleotides: TGCGCCAGCAGCCAGGGACTAGCGGGAGCAGGGGAGCAGTTCTTC. Its protein is CASSQGLAGAGEQFF. Supplemented by reference TRBV5-1 and TRBJ2-1, the full variable domain reads KAGVTQTPRYLIKTRGQQVTLSCSPISGHRSVSWYQQTPGQGLQFLFEYFSETQRNKGNFPGRFSGRQFSNSRSEMNVSTLELGDSALYLCASSQGLAGAGEQFFGPGTRLTVL.

The V gene is TRBV30, the J gene TRBJ1-1, with a tentative D call TRBD1 (5 bases). This CDR3 has 11 residues. V was shortened by 4 bases and J by 10 bases, with 13 bases between the two germline ends. CDR1 is GTSNPN and CDR2 is SVGIG in the germline V gene (reference sequence). The chain's CDR3 is CAWTLGGVAFF. DNA of the CDR3: TGTGCCTGGACCCTCGGGGGGGTAGCTTTCTTT.

For this clone: The junction differs from germline at one of its ends, possibly a read error. This rearrangement joins TRBV6-6 to TRBJ1-1; D might be TRBD1 (5 bases). Germline V gives CDR1 MNHNY, CDR2 SVGAGI (reference sequence). The CDR3 is made up of 14 amino acids. The CDR3 DNA sequence: TGTGCCAGCAGGCTCCAGGGAAGTGGTACTGAAGCTTCCTTT. Residues: CASRLQGSGTEASF.

This clone was observed once. The chain employs TRBV11-2 and TRBJ2-1; weak D call: TRBD2 (6 bases). Trimming stripped 0 bases from V and 7 bases from J, with 19 bases between. Germline V gives CDR1 SGHAT, CDR2 FQNNGV. The CDR3 is made up of 17 amino acids. The CDR3 DNA follows: TGTGCCAGCAGCTTAGATCGGGGTTGGCTAGCGCTAAATGAGCAGTTCTTC. Amino acid sequence: CASSLDRGWLALNEQFF.

The V and J genes are TRBV5-4 and TRBJ1-1; D possibly corresponds to TRBD1 (6 bases). The CDR3 consists of 14 residues. CDR1 and CDR2 from the germline V gene are SGHNT and YYREEE (reference sequence). V lost 5 bases to trimming and J lost 3 bases, with 14 bases between them. The CDR3 is CASRNTGLDTEAFF. CDR3 nucleotides: TGTGCCAGCAGGAATACAGGGTTGGACACTGAAGCTTTCTTT.

The chain links TRBV6-1 to TRBJ2-3; D might be TRBD1 (5 bases). V shed 3 bases and J shed 4 bases, with 14 bases lying between them. Germline CDR1 and CDR2: MNHNS and SASEGT. The length of the CDR3 is 15 residues. The CDR3 protein is CASSEQGTEADTQYF. In nucleotides, the CDR3 is TGTGCCAGCAGTGAGCAGGGCACCGAAGCAGATACGCAGTATTTT.

The V and J genes are TRBV30 and TRBJ2-2; possibly TRBD1 for D (5 bases). The CDR3 loop spans 19 amino acids. The V end was cut by 0 bases, the J end by 8 bases, with 28 bases between. Germline lookup yields CDR1 GTSNPN and CDR2 SVGIG (reference sequence). CDR3 DNA: TGTGCCTGGAGTGTATGGCGGCCATCGGTTGCCGTTCAGGGAGGGGAGCTGTTTTTT. Translated: CAWSVWRPSVAVQGGELFF.

The chain employs TRBV19 and TRBJ2-2; D is ambiguous. Trimming removed 5 bases from V and 6 bases from J, with 13 bases in between. The CDR3 has 14 residues. Germline CDR1 and CDR2: LNHDA and SQIVND (reference sequence). The CDR3 is CASSAVLGPGELFF. The CDR3 region has the DNA TGTGCCAGTAGTGCAGTGCTAGGACCCGGGGAGCTGTTTTTT.

This chain joins TRBV11-2 and TRBJ1-2, with unresolved D. V lost 2 bases and J 5 bases, leaving 15 bases between the germline ends. The CDR3 loop spans 15 amino acids. Germline V CDR1 and CDR2: SGHAT, FQNNGV. The CDR3 DNA is TGTGCCAGCAGCTTAATTCTGGCAGGCGCATATGGCTACACCTTC. Its protein product is CASSLILAGAYGYTF.

J is TRBJ1-1 and V is TRBV6-5; maybe TRBD1 (5 bases). This CDR3 is 15 amino acids long. Trimming removed 5 bases at V and 4 bases at J, with 17 bases between. Germline CDR1 MNHEY, CDR2 SVGAGI. CDR3 sequence reads: CASSPRVHPPTEAFF. CDR3 sequence (DNA): TGTGCCAGCAGTCCCAGGGTACACCCTCCCACTGAAGCTTTCTTT.

This clone appeared a few times. The V and J genes are TRBV2 and TRBJ1-5; perhaps TRBD1 as D (6 bases). The CDR3 sequence is 15 residues long. V was pared by 2 bases and J by 2 bases, with 10 bases between. Germline CDR1 and CDR2: SNHLY and FYNNEI. In DNA, the CDR3 is TGTGCCAGCAGTGAATTGGCAGGGGGCAATCAGCCCCAGCATTTT. It is translated as CASSELAGGNQPQHF.

V gene TRBV27 combines with J gene TRBJ2-7, with a tentative D call TRBD1 (5 bases). Germline V gene sequence: CDR1 MNHEY, CDR2 SMNVEV (reference sequence). V gave up 5 bases and J gave up 3 bases, with 11 bases separating them. There are 13 residues in the CDR3. The CDR3 DNA reads as TGTGCCAGCAGTAGGGGAATCGGCTACGAGCAGTACTTC. This gives the protein CASSRGIGYEQYF.

The rearrangement uses TRBV21-1 and TRBJ2-6. TRBV21-1 is marked as a pseudogene. The CDR3 runs to 17 residues. The CDR3 sequence: CASSGGLQQSRANVLTF. The CDR3 bases are TGTGCCAGCAGCGGGGGGCTACAACAAAGTCGGGCCAACGTCCTGACTTTC.

This clone was counted only a few times. J is TRBJ1-1 and V is TRBV5-4; tentative D call: TRBD1 (6 bases). This CDR3 is 14 amino acids long. The V gene lost 5 bases and the J gene lost 5 bases, with 16 bases spanning the gap. Germline CDR1 SGHNT, CDR2 YYREEE (reference sequence). The DNA for the CDR3 is TGTGCCAGCAGTTCCAGGGGAGGGGATACTGAAGCTTTCTTT. This gives the protein CASSSRGGDTEAFF.

The chain is built from TRBV7-9 and TRBJ2-7, with D perhaps matching TRBD1 (6 bases). The CDR3 has 16 residues. CDR1 SEHNR and CDR2 FQNEAQ come from the germline V gene (reference sequence). V shed 4 bases and J shed 2 bases, with 18 bases lying between them. CDR3: CASSSLTGFKAYEQYF. Here the CDR3 DNA reads TGTGCCAGCAGCTCCTTAACAGGGTTTAAGGCCTACGAGCAGTACTTC.

This rearrangement joins TRBV4-3 to TRBJ2-7; 9 positions agree with TRBD2. Germline lookup yields CDR1 LGHNA and CDR2 YSLEER. The J segment lost 2 bases and the V segment lost 0 bases, leaving 5 bases of the junction unmatched. The length of the CDR3 is 16 residues. In nucleotides, the CDR3 is TGCGCCAGCAGCCAAGAACCGACTAGCGGTCCCTACGAGCAGTACTTC. Its translation: CASSQEPTSGPYEQYF.

This clone was seen a single time. The V gene is TRBV11-3, the J gene TRBJ2-7; the match to TRBD2 covers 12 bases. Germline CDR1 and CDR2: SGHNT and YENEEA. The V and J ends lost 5 bases and 7 bases, in that order; junction bases with no gene match: 6. There are 14 residues in the CDR3. The CDR3, as DNA: TGTGCCAGCAGCCGGACTAGCGGGATTGTTGAGCAGTACTTC. This translates into CASSRTSGIVEQYF.

The V and J genes are TRBV6-1 and TRBJ2-7; 9 nucleotides agree with TRBD2. This CDR3 spans 17 amino acids. V was pared by 0 bases and J by 4 bases, with 10 bases of the junction left unmatched. Germline lookup yields CDR1 MNHNS and CDR2 SASEGT. CDR3 sequence reads: CASSEAFLAGGPYEQYF. CDR3 coding DNA: TGTGCCAGCAGTGAAGCCTTTCTGGCGGGAGGGCCTTACGAGCAGTACTTC.